This TCR beta chain was recovered during a study of T cell responses to AZD1222 COVID-19 vaccine. Assay used: immunoSEQ multiplex PCR; TCRdb lists only in-frame clones, some missing. The sample has 150,000 or so clones; 86% are singletons. Study-level points and caveats: The number of AZD1222 recipients seropositive at baseline was only six. White British ancestry dominated among donors, who included more females, and clonal diversity was possibly underestimated. Unmutated variant regions are reportedly the target of nearly half of TCRs that are spike-specific.

Comment on this clone: What it binds is unknown.

The V segment lost 0 bases and the J segment 5 bases; nucleotides outside the gene matches: 1. The CDR3 sequence is 13 residues long. Germline V CDR1 and CDR2: SEHNR, FQNEAQ (reference sequence). The receptor's source is an adult in good health. The sample was peripheral blood, taken on day 0 of MenACWY control vaccination. The chain uses TRBV7-9 and TRBJ2-7; 7 positions match TRBD1. The chain's CDR3 is CASSLAQGHEQYF. CDR3 coding DNA: TGTGCCAGCAGCTTAGCACAGGGGCACGAGCAGTACTTC.